This T cell receptor beta chain was profiled in a study of blood T cell repertoires in COVID-19. Study information: Material from acute and convalescent COVID-19 was sourced from the United States, Italy and Spain.

How the authors handled the data: Estimation of nucleated cell counts was performed using reference gene primer amplification. Profiled with immunoSEQ multiplex PCR; TCRdb holds only in-frame clones, not every one. D and trimming come from the DNA, and the V and J calls and clone size come from that table. The sample shows 300,000 to 350,000 clones, around 91% of them seen only once. V was clipped by 5 bases and J by 10 bases; unmatched bases: 4. CDR3 length equals 11 residues. Germline CDR1 is ENHRY and CDR2 is SYGVKD. The chain has TRBV10-3 and TRBJ1-2; 7 bases agree with TRBD1. The sequenced sample consisted of peripheral blood. This sequence was found in a woman aged 35 to 49 with COVID-19, enrolled during active disease. This chain's CDR3 is CAISRTGVYTF. The CDR3 DNA sequence: TGTGCCATCAGTCGGACAGGCGTCTACACCTTC.